The rows below give T cell receptor beta chains drawn from one sample of a study of T cells expressing NK-cell markers. Each CDR3 protein gets one entry in TCRdb, which reprocessed the 5' RACE reads and gives no DNA. In total, the table holds about 300,000 distinct CDR3 sequences. Sequencing used blood T cells: a sorted CD56 or NKG2C T cell subset, CD4+ or CD8+ T cells, or bulk PBMC T cells (not recorded which). Receptor source: a woman between 18 and 70 years old in good health. CDR3s include the opening cysteine and the closing phenylalanine or tryptophan.

J gene | V gene | CDR3 protein
TRBJ2-7 | TRBV29-1 | CSVLWQPSYEQYF
TRBJ1-5 | TRBV5-6 | CARKKGGPRKGNQPQHF
TRBJ2-1 | TRBV7-9 | CASSPPWGKSQESEQFF
TRBJ2-5 | TRBV29-1 | CSVEESLAGGSEYF
TRBJ2-1 | TRBV20-1 | CSARTSGGYSYNEQFF
TRBJ2-1 | TRBV5-1 | CASSRGGANNEQFF
TRBJ2-1 | TRBV20-1 | CSARPAKGTNNEQFF
TRBJ1-1 | TRBV5-1 | CASSLMDRNTEAFF
TRBJ2-1 | TRBV18 | CASSSTPGTGMGNEQFF
TRBJ1-3 | TRBV6-1 | CASSEIRSGNTIYF
TRBJ1-1 | TRBV20-1 | CSAALQSNTEAFF
TRBJ2-1 | TRBV29-1 | CSVDRGLSNEQFF
TRBJ2-7 | TRBV15 | CATSRQGAYEQYF
TRBJ2-3 | TRBV2 | CASRGGRTDTQYF
TRBJ1-1 | TRBV7-2 | CASSQQALNTEAFF
TRBJ1-5 | TRBV25-1 | CASSEGGSWGNQPQHF
TRBJ2-6 | TRBV30 | CAWNMNRVRGSGANVLTF
TRBJ2-7 | TRBV28 | CASSATGTGYYEQYF
TRBJ2-7 | TRBV20-1 | CSAKISADSYEQYF
TRBJ2-1 | TRBV30 | CAWSRGAYNEQFF
TRBJ1-4 | TRBV7-9 | CASSQGLPGNEKLFF
TRBJ2-3 | TRBV7-3 | CASSPGASRDTQYF
TRBJ1-3 | TRBV4-1 | CASSPGDRAHSGNTIYF
TRBJ1-2 | TRBV30 | CAWSDAGIYGYTF
TRBJ2-3 | TRBV14 | CASSHVGDTQYF
TRBJ1-2 | TRBV5-5 | CASSLARGRPNYGYTF
TRBJ2-5 | TRBV5-1 | CASKSAGEPLETQYF
TRBJ2-3 | TRBV29-1 | CSVDVSDTQYF
TRBJ1-1 | TRBV5-1 | CASSSEPWDTEAFF
TRBJ1-1 | TRBV27 | CASSLEGQGRVTGTEAFF
TRBJ2-5 | TRBV11-2 | CASLLRGGATETQYF
TRBJ2-7 | TRBV20-1 | CSARVLAGRYEQYF
TRBJ2-5 | TRBV27 | CASSLRTGYQETQYF
TRBJ2-1 | TRBV5-1 | CASSPDFYNEQFF
TRBJ2-7 | TRBV28 | CASSIGTATPYEQYF
TRBJ2-7 | TRBV6-5 | CASSYSGQLDEQYF
TRBJ2-2 | TRBV5-1 | CASSLDPSNTGELFF
TRBJ2-2 | TRBV11-2 | CASSLVVLAGFVRSGELFF
TRBJ1-5 | TRBV20-1 | CSASYNQGYQPQHF
TRBJ2-5 | TRBV11-2 | CASSLGRKYQETQYF
TRBJ2-1 | TRBV19 | CASSMRDRLSNEQFF
TRBJ2-7 | TRBV20-1 | CSVPNEAYEQYF
TRBJ2-5 | TRBV5-1 | CASSLTGRQETQYF
TRBJ2-3 | TRBV5-1 | CASSLRDIYTDTQYF
TRBJ2-7 | TRBV7-3 | CASSRGGGEQYF
TRBJ2-3 | TRBV3-1 | CASSAGTSGGGDTQYF